Following are 27 T cell receptor beta chains from one sample sequenced in a study of OX40 agonist ivuxolimab in advanced cancers. Only in-frame clones appear in the TCRdb table, and some are missing; sequencing was by immunoSEQ multiplex PCR. The data contain some 20,000 clones, around nine tenths of them singletons. The material was CD4+ or CD8+ T cells sorted from blood, obtained in a trial of the OX40 agonist ivuxolimab. These receptors all stem from an adult with an advanced solid tumor such as melanoma, head and neck, liver or kidney cancer.

This clone was found a few times. The V and J genes are TRBV6-5 and TRBJ2-1; TRBD1 matches 7 bases. CDR3 length: 11 residues. The junction had 1 base not matched to a gene; V was cut back by 6 bases and J by 8 bases. The germline gives CDR1 MNHEY, CDR2 SVGAGI. Here the CDR3 DNA reads TGTGCCAGCAGCCAGGGGGATGAGCAGTTCTTC. The encoded protein is CASSQGDEQFF.

This chain connects TRBV19 to TRBJ2-1, with 7 nucleotides matching TRBD1. CDR3 length equals 12 residues. Trimming removed 7 bases from V and 7 bases from J; junction bases left unmatched: 4. Per germline, CDR1 LNHDA and CDR2 SQIVND (reference sequence). The CDR3 bases are TGTGCCAGTAAAACAGGGGAAAATGAGCAGTTCTTC. It encodes CASKTGENEQFF.

CDR3 nucleotide sequence: TGTGCCAGCTCCGACAGCCTGAACACTGAAGCTTTCTTT. This sequence encodes CASSDSLNTEAFF. The chain uses TRBV5-6 and TRBJ1-1, with D perhaps matching TRBD1 (5 bases). Between the trimmed V and J ends, which lost 7 bases and 0 bases, there was a span of 10 bases. This CDR3 contains 13 residues. CDR1 and CDR2 (germline): SGHDT, YYEEEE.

The V and J genes are TRBV7-3 and TRBJ2-7; tentatively, D is TRBD2 (5 bases). V lost 5 bases, J lost 3 bases, and 11 bases lay in between. CDR3 size: 13 residues. Germline loops: CDR1 SGHTA, CDR2 FQGTGA. Written as DNA, the CDR3 is TGTGCCAGCAGCCATTCCGGGAACTACGAGCAGTACTTC. It is translated as CASSHSGNYEQYF.

This clone appeared a single time. The J gene is TRBJ2-1, the V gene TRBV7-6; weak D call: TRBD2 (6 bases). The germline V and J ends were trimmed by 4 bases and 8 bases, with 12 bases remaining between them. This CDR3 spans 13 amino acids. Germline lookup yields CDR1 SGHVS and CDR2 FNYEAQ. The CDR3 bases are TGTGCCAGCAGCTGGGGGGTCTGGGATGAGCAGTTCTTC. Its translation is CASSWGVWDEQFF.

Points on this clone: Its ends do not fully match the called genes, so a read error is possible. This chain connects TRBV5-1 to TRBJ1-2; 7 nucleotides agree with TRBD1. The CDR3 has 14 residues. Germline assignment: CDR1 SGHRS and CDR2 YFSETQ. CDR3 coding DNA: TGTGCCAGCAGCGACACAGAGGACAGGTTGGGCTACACCTTC. Translated, it gives CASSDTEDRLGYTF.

This chain connects TRBV7-8 to TRBJ1-2; tentative D call: TRBD1 (5 bases). The CDR3 is made up of 12 amino acids. Trimming shortened V by 5 bases and J by 4 bases, and 8 bases separated the two germline ends. Germline CDR1 SGHVS, CDR2 FQNEAQ. Here the CDR3 reads CASSLDSYGYTF. In DNA, the CDR3 is TGTGCCAGCAGCCTCGACAGCTATGGCTACACCTTC.

This clone was counted a single time. V gene TRBV4-3 combines with J gene TRBJ2-1, with no clear D. The CDR3 is made up of 19 amino acids. V lost 0 bases and J 2 bases, leaving 20 bases between the germline ends. Per germline, CDR1 LGHNA and CDR2 YSLEER. The CDR3 loop reads CASSQDILPRLSTYNEQFF. CDR3 coding DNA: TGCGCCAGCAGCCAAGATATACTCCCGAGGCTCTCTACCTACAATGAGCAGTTCTTC.

This sequence joins TRBV6-5 and TRBJ1-2; 7 bases line up with TRBD1. The CDR3 length is 14 residues. After removal of 2 bases from V and 5 bases from J, the junction contained 5 bases not matched to a gene. CDR1 MNHEY and CDR2 SVGAGI come from the germline V gene. In nucleotides, the CDR3 is TGTGCCAGCAGTTACCGTAACAGGGGATATGGCTACACCTTC. Amino acid sequence: CASSYRNRGYGYTF.

This chain links TRBV7-2 with TRBJ2-1; 7 positions agree with TRBD2. V lost 5 bases and J lost 4; bases outside the gene matches: 11. The length of the CDR3 is 16 residues. Germline loops: CDR1 SGHTA, CDR2 FQGNSA. CDR3 in DNA: TGTGCCAGCAGCCCCCCAGGGAGGGCGTTGTACAATGAGCAGTTCTTC. Protein: CASSPPGRALYNEQFF.

The chain links TRBV5-6 to TRBJ1-5; D is perhaps TRBD1 (6 bases). From germline, CDR1 is SGHDT and CDR2 YYEEEE. The length of the CDR3 is 16 residues. The ends were cut back, 4 bases at V and 8 bases at J, with 22 bases in the middle. CDR3 in DNA: TGTGCCAGCAGCCATTCACAGGGAAAATTGTTAGAGCCCCAGCATTTT. It is translated as CASSHSQGKLLEPQHF. Together with reference TRBV5-6 and TRBJ1-5, the CDR3 gives the full variable domain: DAGVTQSPTHLIKTRGQQVTLRCSPKSGHDTVSWYQQALGQGPQFIFQYYEEEERQRGNFPDRFSGHQFPNYSSELNVNALLLGDSALYLCASSHSQGKLLEPQHFGDGTRLSIL.

This clone has only a few counts. The chain uses TRBV27 and TRBJ1-5; 10 nucleotides agree with TRBD1. J gave up 1 base and V 6 bases, and 6 bases lay outside the gene matches. The CDR3 totals 16 residues. Germline V gene lookup returns CDR1 MNHEY and CDR2 SMNVEV (reference sequence). The CDR3 protein is CASRNRTGGSNQPQHF. CDR3 sequence (DNA): TGTGCCAGCAGGAACCGGACAGGGGGAAGCAATCAGCCCCAGCATTTT.

This rearrangement joins TRBV11-2 to TRBJ1-1; D uncertain. This CDR3 is built from 11 residues. V was clipped by 7 bases and J by 4 bases, with 7 bases between them. Looked up from germline, CDR1 is SGHAT and CDR2 is FQNNGV. CDR3 nucleotide sequence: TGTGCCAGCATCGTTCCCACTGAAGCTTTCTTT. Protein product: CASIVPTEAFF.

The chain is built from TRBV4-2 and TRBJ2-2; D not certain. Germline V lookup: CDR1 LGHNA, CDR2 YNFKEQ. Trimming took off 4 bases at V and 6 bases at J, with 6 bases between the two ends. The CDR3 is made up of 12 amino acids. This CDR3 reads CASSLWAGELFF. For the CDR3, the DNA is TGTGCCAGCAGCCTCTGGGCCGGGGAGCTGTTTTTT.

The chain employs TRBV7-9 and TRBJ1-2, with 7 positions matching TRBD1. V was clipped by 5 bases and J by 3 bases; unmatched bases: 15. The CDR3 extends over 17 amino acids. The germline V gene has CDR1 SEHNR and CDR2 FQNEAQ (reference sequence). The CDR3 DNA follows: TGTGCCAGCAGCCCAACCGCGTGGGGACAGAGAGACTATGGCTACACCTTC. It translates to CASSPTAWGQRDYGYTF.

This chain joins TRBV19 and TRBJ1-1; 9 bases are a match to TRBD1. V lost 3 bases, J lost 3 bases, and 8 bases stayed unmatched. The germline CDR1 and CDR2 sequences are LNHDA and SQIVND (reference sequence). CDR3 length: 16 residues. CDR3 region: CASSIRDRDSDTEAFF. Written as DNA, the CDR3 is TGTGCCAGTAGTATCCGGGACAGGGATTCGGACACTGAAGCTTTCTTT.

The V call is TRBV29-1, the J call TRBJ2-1; 8 bases fit TRBD1. J gave up 4 bases and V 0 bases, and 5 bases lay outside the gene matches. This CDR3 region has 15 residues. Germline values: CDR1 SQVTM, CDR2 ANQGSEA. CDR3: CSVEDPDRVYNEQFF. In nucleotides, the CDR3 is TGCAGCGTTGAAGACCCGGACAGGGTGTACAATGAGCAGTTCTTC.

This clone was counted once. The rearrangement joins TRBV4-1 to TRBJ2-7; D ambiguous. Germline values: CDR1 MGHRA, CDR2 YSYEKL. CDR3 length: 14 amino acids. V lost 2 bases to trimming and J lost 3 bases, with 11 bases between them. The CDR3 coding sequence is TGCGCCAGCAGCCAATATCCGACTCTCTACGAGCAGTACTTC. Its protein is CASSQYPTLYEQYF.

CDR3 region: CASSLVGGHEPQHF. CDR3 DNA sequence: TGTGCCAGCAGCTTAGTTGGGGGGCATGAGCCCCAGCATTTT. This chain uses TRBV7-6 with TRBJ1-5; possibly TRBD1 for D (6 bases). The CDR3 runs 14 residues. Germline V CDR1 and CDR2: SGHVS, FNYEAQ. V was shortened by 1 base and J by 8 bases, with 12 bases between the two germline ends. Variable domain in full (rest from reference TRBV7-6 and TRBJ1-5): GAGVSQSPRYKVTKRGQDVALRCDPISGHVSLYWYRQALGQGPEFLTYFNYEAQQDKSGLPNDRFSAERPEGSISTLTIQRTEQRDSAMYRCASSLVGGHEPQHFGDGTRLSIL.

The CDR3 coding sequence is TGTGCCATCAGTGAGTCCCAGGGGTACTATGGCTACACCTTC. Amino acids: CAISESQGYYGYTF. The chain recombines TRBV10-3 with TRBJ1-2; D is perhaps TRBD1 (6 bases). Trimming took 0 bases from V and 3 from J, leaving 8 bases between them. CDR1 and CDR2 (germline): ENHRY, SYGVKD. The CDR3 sequence is 14 residues long.

This clone was seen just once. The chain is built from TRBV6-1 and TRBJ2-1, with 7 bases fitting TRBD2. The J segment lost 2 bases and the V segment lost 11 bases, leaving 12 bases of the junction unmatched. The CDR3 length is 15 residues. Germline CDR1 and CDR2: MNHNS and SASEGT. Here the CDR3 reads CAGQDSGGAYNEQFF. The CDR3 DNA follows: TGTGCCGGGCAGGATAGTGGGGGGGCCTACAATGAGCAGTTCTTC.

Notes on this clone: The junction shows a germline mismatch at one end, possibly a read error. V and J are TRBV2 and TRBJ2-7; D may match TRBD1 or TRBD2 (5 bases each). Germline V gene sequence: CDR1 SNHLY, CDR2 FYNNEI. This CDR3 comprises 18 residues. The CDR3 loop is CASSEAGASHRSPYEQYF. The CDR3 DNA sequence: TGTGCCAGCAGCGAAGCCGGGGCCTCACACCGATCCCCCTACGAGCAGTACTTC. The full variable domain, completed using reference TRBV2 and TRBJ2-7, is EPEVTQTPSHQVTQMGQEVILRCVPISNHLYFYWYRQILGQKVEFLVSFYNNEISEKSEIFDDQFSVERPDGSNFTLKIRSTKLEDSAMYFCASSEAGASHRSPYEQYFGPGTRLTVT.

The J gene is TRBJ2-5, the V gene TRBV7-9, with 10 bases aligning to TRBD2. Per the germline V gene, CDR1 is SEHNR and CDR2 is FQNEAQ (reference sequence). CDR3 length: 16 amino acids. J gave up 3 bases and V 2 bases, and 6 bases lay outside the gene matches. The CDR3 DNA follows: TGTGCCAGCAGCTTAAACCCCCTAGCGGGGGAAGAGACCCAGTACTTC. It translates to CASSLNPLAGEETQYF.

A single count supports this clone. This chain joins TRBV4-3 and TRBJ2-1; no definite D call. This CDR3 region has 12 residues. Germline-derived CDR1 and CDR2 are LGHNA and YSLEER. V was trimmed by 4 bases and J by 7 bases, leaving 8 bases between them. The CDR3 DNA sequence: TGCGCCAGCAGCCTGGACCAAAATGAGCAGTTCTTC. It codes for CASSLDQNEQFF.

Comment on this clone: One end of the junction varies from germline; a read error may be responsible. V is TRBV7-9 and J is TRBJ1-1; D gene ambiguous. Germline V lookup: CDR1 SEHNR, CDR2 FQNEAQ (reference sequence). The CDR3 runs to 11 residues. The CDR3 sequence is CASSYDLSNTF. DNA for the CDR3: TGTGCCAGCAGCTACGACCTTAGCAACACCTTC.

The V call is TRBV19, the J call TRBJ2-7; D not certain. Germline V lookup: CDR1 LNHDA, CDR2 SQIVND (reference sequence). V was shortened by 5 bases and J by 3 bases, with 11 bases between the two germline ends. The CDR3 has 13 residues. The CDR3 loop reads CASSSSDGYEQYF. The CDR3 DNA is TGTGCCAGTAGTTCCTCTGACGGCTACGAGCAGTACTTC.

The chain employs TRBV19 and TRBJ2-2; TRBD1 aligns across 7 bases. V was clipped by 4 bases and J by 2 bases; unmatched bases: 4. CDR1 and CDR2 (germline): LNHDA, SQIVND (reference sequence). CDR3 length equals 15 residues. CDR3 in DNA: TGTGCCAGTAGTACCTGGACAGGTAACACCGGGGAGCTGTTTTTT. It yields the protein CASSTWTGNTGELFF.